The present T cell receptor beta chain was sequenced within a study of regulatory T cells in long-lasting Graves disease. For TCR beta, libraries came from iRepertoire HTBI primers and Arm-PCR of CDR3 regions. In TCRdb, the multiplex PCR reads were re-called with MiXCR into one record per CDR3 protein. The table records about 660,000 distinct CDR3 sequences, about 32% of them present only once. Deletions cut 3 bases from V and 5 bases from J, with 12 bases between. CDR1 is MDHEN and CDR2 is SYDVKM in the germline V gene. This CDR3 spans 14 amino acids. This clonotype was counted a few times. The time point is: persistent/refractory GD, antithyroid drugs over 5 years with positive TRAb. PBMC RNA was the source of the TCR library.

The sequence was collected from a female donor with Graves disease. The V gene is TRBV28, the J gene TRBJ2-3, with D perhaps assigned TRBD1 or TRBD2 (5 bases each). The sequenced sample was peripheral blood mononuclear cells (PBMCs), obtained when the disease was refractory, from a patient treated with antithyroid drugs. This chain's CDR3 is CASSLVGEGDTQYF. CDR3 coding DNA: TGTGCCAGCAGTTTGGTGGGGGAAGGAGATACGCAGTATTTT.